Given below is one T cell receptor beta chain in context. Its antigen is currently not known. No much larger clonotype is one base removed from it; base qualities were not supplied. This record comes from a study of shared clonotypes between healthy human individuals (dated by TCRdb to 2019 to 2021). At the level of the whole study: A few men and a couple of women, aged 18 to 49 years, made up the cohort. Per donor, three plates each were used for CD4 naive and CD4 memory, two for CD8 naive, and one for CD8 memory. The study deeply sequenced blood TCR repertoires of about 5 healthy adults to estimate repertoire size and the extent of clonotype sharing between individuals. Different laboratories and diverse techniques were used to prepare libraries and sequence TCR repertoires, to increase sequencing depth and limit assay-specific biases. Between about 0.85 and 9.5 billion PBMCs per donor were obtained by leukapheresis. Here is what the overall study found, with its caveats: Sampling was limited to blood, and TCR repertoires in tissue likely differ from TCR repertoires in blood. Higher generation probabilities were observed for clonotypes shared by all four sorted-subset donors than for non-shared clonotypes. Pairwise subsampling led to the expectation that sequencing depth would affect the degree of clonotype sharing among donors. Sharing across four donors was observed for 5% to 6.5% of naive CD4, over 3% of naive CD8, about 2.5% of memory CD4, and around 0.4% of memory CD8 clonotypes. The small number of donors limited the genetic and exposure-history diversity represented. Even with the large sequencing depth, rarefaction of the sorted-subset datasets indicated that sequencing was incomplete. Larger estimated clonotype richness was generally found for naive subsets than for memory subsets.

CD8 naive samples were obtained by positive selection for CCR7 among CD45RO-negative cells, yielding a CD45RA+CCR7+ population from which TemRA cells were excluded. Donors were healthy HIV-negative adults with no recently reported acute infections or vaccinations. Only Caucasian adults living in Nashville, Tennessee, USA were represented among the donors. Blood was collected by leukapheresis, and PBMCs were isolated by Ficoll-Histopaque density gradient centrifugation and then cryopreserved in liquid nitrogen vapor phase. Analytical flow cytometry was used to check the purity and quantity of every magnetically sorted T cell population. Each sorted fraction had its genomic DNA isolated and then quantified by UV absorbance on a Nanodrop 2000c. TCR CDR3 regions were amplified from genomic DNA by multiplex PCR using the deep immunoSEQ assay. For each cell subset, the extracted genomic DNA was distributed evenly across all wells of several immunoSEQ 96-well plates, and each plate served as one replicate. For sorted subsets, each replicate PCR was loaded with approximately 190 ng genomic DNA, equivalent to 30,000 or so T cell genomes. Purified libraries were quantified with a Qubit 3.0 fluorometer, sized on a Bioanalyzer 2100, and re-quantified with the KAPA Library Quantification kit. Every immunoSEQ 96-well plate was sequenced on a dedicated single-read 150-cycle Illumina NextSeq 550 flow cell. Regarding the original processing steps: Because the immunoSEQ output held only junctional sequences and lacked quality scores, the filtering could not match the filtering applied to full-length reads. To assign V/J genes and CDR3, sequences were annotated using PyIR, a Python wrapper for IgBLAST v1.9, with IMGT germline references. Reads were removed for weak V/J assignments (E-value above 1e-6), missing CDR3, stop codons, out-of-frame junctions, or ambiguous translated residues. V3J clonotypes were defined as sequences sharing the same inferred V gene, J gene, and CDR3 amino acid sequence. To compute the percentage overlap between repertoires, the number of shared unique clonotypes was divided by the size of the smaller repertoire. Repertoire richness was assessed with RTK rarefaction, the Chao1 estimator, and Recon v2.1 estimates of unobserved clonotypes. Generation probabilities were computed with OLGA for all TCRbeta clonotypes obtained by the gDNA method from several donors. Entries here come from immuneACCESS through TCRdb and include only in-frame sequences with V and J called. Some clones fail to appear in such tables; in the studies checked, an unresolved V gene covers under half of the shortfall, and the cause of the remainder is unknown. V, J and clone size derive from that table, while D and trimming were established from the DNA sequence. This sample holds fewer than 1 million clones; around 96% were observed only once. Of the sample, about 0.25% falls within the top ten clones.

V drops 5 bases and J drops 7 bases, leaving 8 bases in between. CDR1 and CDR2, looked up from the germline V gene (reference sequence), are SEHNR and FQNEAQ. Including the terminal cysteine and phenylalanine, the CDR3 comprises 11 residues. Of all the DNA, just the CDR3 is kept, 33 bases in frame from base 1. The clonotype was recovered from a man aged 30 to 39 in good health. The chain was built from TRBV7-9 and TRBJ1-2; the D gene remains uncertain. The sequencing sample was made of naive CD8+ T cells sorted from blood. The sample's cell subset or site label, in plain terms: CD45RA+CCR7+. Here is the DNA: TGTGCCAGCAGCCGGGAACGTGGCTACACCTTC. The translation is CASSRERGYTF.